This is a list of T cell receptor beta chains from one sample in a study of blood T cell repertoires in COVID-19. Profiled with immunoSEQ multiplex PCR; TCRdb holds only in-frame clones, not every one. The sample lists 56,000 or so clones, over 75% occurring once. Material for sequencing was peripheral blood. These receptors were taken from a human donor in a cohort sampled during active COVID-19. The CDR3 runs from the conserved cysteine through the conserved F or W. D genes are given only for firm matches.

cdr3_aa | d_call | v_call
CASSYQSGTGAPQYF | TRBD1 | TRBV6-5
CASRTSAETQYF | TRBD2 | TRBV6-6
CSVPEQGSGYTF | - | TRBV29-1
CASSLAGQGRSTDTQYF | TRBD1 | TRBV5-1
CASSERGIGELFF | - | TRBV10-1
CASRPGHMNTEAFF | - | TRBV28
CASSSPGQARNTEAFF | - | TRBV6-5
CASSLSGSYEQYF | - | TRBV12-3/TRBV12-4
CASSPLAGNTEAFF | - | TRBV18
CASRLANTGELFF | - | TRBV9
CASSLWDRVNYGYTF | TRBD1 | TRBV3-1/TRBV3-2
CSAADRDEQYF | TRBD1 | TRBV29-1
CASRLALKGTGPAVSPQHF | - | TRBV12-2
CASGGEPIHTQYF | TRBD2 | TRBV7-8
CAISVGQATNTEAFF | TRBD1 | TRBV10-3
CASSQGWRQARPYEQYF | - | TRBV4-1
CASRPPGGRTDTQYF | - | TRBV19
CASSSKSPGQHYEQYF | - | TRBV5-1
CASTPSQESRETQYF | - | TRBV5-4
CASSRGEMDTQYF | - | TRBV11-2
CSVEPIAGSREQYF | - | TRBV29-1
CASRHGTSVLYEQYF | TRBD2 | TRBV7-2
CASSQSLFSTDTQYF | - | TRBV4-1
CASSLAGRETYEQYF | TRBD2 | TRBV5-6
CASSEYTFNEQFF | - | TRBV6-1
CASSRRDTYEQYF | - | TRBV18
CAISESRENTDTQYF | - | TRBV10-3
CASRGGPGSPQYF | - | TRBV6-5
CASSQEWVRGGVTEAFF | - | TRBV3-1/TRBV3-2
CASSSGHINTEAFF | - | TRBV7-9
CASSLVAGTYNEQFF | - | TRBV5-1
CASSVNGLSTDTQYF | - | TRBV2
CASSITSGTPYNEQFF | TRBD2 | TRBV19
CASDRSSTDTQYF | - | TRBV5-8
CASSPSGRAFNEQFF | TRBD2 | TRBV28
CASSLRGNQETQYF | - | TRBV5-1
CASRTGNLLDNEQFF | TRBD1 | TRBV5-4
CASSLAASDEQFF | - | TRBV7-2
CASSPRWSSVTDTQYF | - | TRBV5-6
CASSLGADNEKLFF | - | TRBV5-4
CASSALAGGPVDTQYF | TRBD2 | TRBV7-9
CASSSPGGGLDEKLFF | - | TRBV11-2
CASSQSGTGDYGYTF | TRBD1 | TRBV5-1
CASSLGLGLSTDTQYF | TRBD2 | TRBV7-3
CASSWGQVEQPQHF | TRBD1 | TRBV2